Following are 14 T cell receptor beta chains from one sample sequenced in a study of control samples from healthy donors and cancer patients. Method: immunoSEQ multiplex PCR; TCRdb's copy keeps in-frame clones and lacks some. The sample comprises about 44,000 clones, around 87% of which are singletons, and roughly 10% rests with the top ten. Input material: PBMCs. These receptors were taken from a woman aged 55-70 years with lung cancer.

V gene TRBV7-3 combines with J gene TRBJ2-2; D is ambiguous. The V end was cut by 1 base, the J end by 6 bases, with 6 bases between. CDR3 length: 13 amino acids. Germline V gene data show CDR1 as SGHTA and CDR2 as FQGTGA. The CDR3 DNA sequence: TGTGCCAGCAGCTTAAAGGCGGCCGGGGAGCTGTTTTTT. It codes for CASSLKAAGELFF.

This chain uses TRBV27 with TRBJ2-3; no definite D call. V lost 6 bases, J lost 4 bases, and 20 bases lay in between. The germline CDR1 and CDR2 sequences are MNHEY and SMNVEV (reference sequence). The CDR3 sequence is 16 residues long. Here the CDR3 reads CASSVESGPRADTQYF. Written as DNA, the CDR3 is TGTGCCAGCAGCGTGGAGTCGGGCCCTCGGGCAGATACGCAGTATTTT.

This sequence joins TRBV30 and TRBJ1-2; D unclear. This CDR3 spans 15 amino acids. Germline assignment: CDR1 GTSNPN and CDR2 SVGIG (reference sequence). V was clipped by 4 bases and J by 0 bases, with 15 bases between them. CDR3 nucleotides: TGTGCCTGGACCCCCGACGAATTATCTAACTATGGCTACACCTTC. This translates into CAWTPDELSNYGYTF.

J is TRBJ1-6 and V is TRBV19; D may be TRBD1 (6 bases). The CDR3 loop spans 14 amino acids. Germline values: CDR1 LNHDA, CDR2 SQIVND (reference sequence). Trimming left V 9 bases short and J 7 bases short, with 16 bases between. The CDR3 sequence: CASQATGSNSPLHF. The CDR3 coding sequence is TGTGCCAGCCAAGCGACAGGTTCAAATTCACCCCTCCACTTT.

This chain connects TRBV24-1 to TRBJ2-4; D unclear. The germline V gene has CDR1 KGHDR and CDR2 SFDVKD. The CDR3 is 13 amino acids. Trimming removed 3 bases at V and 3 bases at J, with 5 bases between. The CDR3 spells CATSDPGKNIQYF. The CDR3 nucleotides are TGTGCCACCAGTGATCCGGGCAAAAACATTCAGTACTTC.

The chain recombines TRBV5-1 with TRBJ1-1; 7 bases are a match to TRBD1. The CDR3 spans 16 residues. Trimming removed 0 bases from V and 1 base from J; junction bases left unmatched: 6. Germline CDR1 SGHRS, CDR2 YFSETQ. In DNA, the CDR3 is TGCGCCAGCAGCTTGGAGGGGGCGACAGAGAACACTGAAGCTTTCTTT. This sequence encodes CASSLEGATENTEAFF.

This clone was observed a single time. The V and J genes are TRBV11-3 and TRBJ2-7, with a tentative D call TRBD1 (6 bases). The CDR3 spans 13 residues. Germline assignment: CDR1 SGHNT and CDR2 YENEEA. V lost 5 bases, J lost 5 bases, and 13 bases lay in between. CDR3 amino acids: CASSVNRENEQYF. The CDR3 bases are TGTGCCAGCAGCGTCAACAGGGAAAACGAGCAGTACTTC.

The chain recombines TRBV7-2 with TRBJ2-1; no clear D. From germline, CDR1 is SGHTA and CDR2 FQGNSA. The V end lost 3 bases, the J end lost 6 bases, and 9 bases lay between the germline ends. This CDR3 region has 13 residues. CDR3 region: CASSFGRGNEQFF. Here the CDR3 DNA reads TGTGCCAGCAGCTTCGGTAGAGGCAATGAGCAGTTCTTC.

The V gene is TRBV2, the J gene TRBJ1-1, with D perhaps matching TRBD1 (5 bases). V was clipped by 0 bases and J by 9 bases, with 11 bases between them. The CDR3 has 13 amino acids. Germline V gives CDR1 SNHLY, CDR2 FYNNEI. The CDR3 region is CASSEASYRKAFF. The DNA of the CDR3 is TGTGCCAGCAGTGAAGCCAGTTACAGGAAAGCTTTCTTT.

V and J are TRBV19 and TRBJ1-4; TRBD1 matches at 9 bases. There are 15 residues in the CDR3. The germline V gene encodes CDR1 LNHDA and CDR2 SQIVND (reference sequence). Trimming at V came to 5 bases and at J to 5 bases, leaving 6 bases not matched to a gene. CDR3 DNA sequence: TGTGCCAGTAGTGGACGGGGGACAGGGAATGAAAAACTGTTTTTT. Its translation: CASSGRGTGNEKLFF.

The V call is TRBV6-6, the J call TRBJ1-6; D remains ambiguous. The CDR3 totals 15 residues. V was pared by 7 bases and J by 10 bases, with 20 bases between. Germline values: CDR1 MNHNY, CDR2 SVGAGI (reference sequence). The CDR3 bases are TGTGCCAGCACCCCCGACTTCCCGGGAGGGTCACCCCTCCACTTT. Translating gives CASTPDFPGGSPLHF.

The gene calls are TRBV24-1 and TRBJ2-5; tentatively, D is TRBD1 or TRBD2 (5 bases each). V lost 0 bases, J lost 7 bases, and 14 bases lay in between. CDR3 length: 15 amino acids. From germline, CDR1 is KGHDR and CDR2 SFDVKD. The CDR3 region has the DNA TGTGCCACCAGTGATTTGCACGGGGCTATTGGGACCCAGTACTTC. Translation gives CATSDLHGAIGTQYF.

This clone has just one count. The rearrangement uses TRBV9 and TRBJ2-2; 8 nucleotides agree with TRBD2. The CDR3 is 15 residues long. Germline V gene data show CDR1 as SGDLS and CDR2 as YYNGEE. The V segment lost 0 bases and the J segment 6 bases; nucleotides outside the gene matches: 4. This chain's CDR3 is CASSVAGGPSGELFF. For the CDR3, the DNA is TGTGCCAGCAGCGTAGCGGGAGGGCCGTCCGGGGAGCTGTTTTTT.

The genes are TRBV4-3 and TRBJ2-3; the match to TRBD2 covers 12 bases. The CDR3 spans 17 residues. CDR1 is LGHNA, CDR2 YSLEER, per germline. The junction had 4 bases not matched to a gene; V was cut back by 0 bases and J by 3 bases. CDR3 amino acids: CASSQDLTSGRTDTQYF. For the CDR3, the DNA is TGCGCCAGCAGCCAAGACCTGACTAGCGGGAGAACAGATACGCAGTATTTT.